This TCR beta chain was identified during a study of T cell responses to AZD1222 COVID-19 vaccine. Study details: Researchers grouped second doses given at about 4 or about 12 weeks into one pool.

The data were produced by immunoSEQ multiplex PCR, yet TCRdb's version contains in-frame clones alone and is incomplete. The sample contains around 160,000 clones, under 95% of which appear only once. Trimming took 2 bases from V and 4 from J; bases not matched to a gene: 2. The CDR3 is made up of 15 amino acids. Germline CDR1 KGHSH, CDR2 LQKENI. This clone showed up just a few times. Its target is not known. General study results and limits: There were mostly white British donors and more females than males, and clonal diversity was possibly underestimated. At baseline, seropositivity was found in only six AZD1222 recipients. Scientists sampled the repertoires only once the peak T cell response had passed.

The clonotype was recovered from an adult in good health. Sequences were derived from peripheral blood, sampled on day 0 of AZD1222 vaccination. This chain joins TRBV18 and TRBJ1-5, with TRBD1 matching over 10 bases. As DNA, the CDR3 is TGTGCCAGCTCACCAGGGACAGGGGCAAATCAGCCCCAGCATTTT. Its protein product is CASSPGTGANQPQHF.